This T cell receptor beta chain is from a study of blood T cell repertoires in COVID-19. Study as a whole: The origin of the acute and convalescent COVID-19 samples was the United States, Italy and Spain.

Source study methods: Estimates of nucleated cell counts were drawn from the amplification of reference gene primers. Measured with immunoSEQ multiplex PCR; TCRdb has only the in-frame clones, and not every one. The V and J calls and clone size come from that table; D and trimming were worked out from the DNA. Of 75,000 to 90,000 clones listed, 80% are singletons. Losses at the gene ends were 4 bases for V and 4 bases for J; bases not matched to a gene: 4. Germline CDR1 is MNHEY and CDR2 is SMNVEV (reference sequence). The CDR3 totals 14 residues. The clonotype was recovered from a woman aged 40 to 55 with active or convalescent COVID-19. The chain uses TRBV27 and TRBJ2-7; 10 bases line up with TRBD2. Material: peripheral blood. The CDR3 spells CASSSQREGYEQYF. The CDR3 DNA reads as TGTGCCAGCAGTTCACAGCGGGAGGGGTACGAGCAGTACTTC.